This TCR beta chain stems from a study of blood T cell repertoires in COVID-19. Turning to the study itself: Both acute and convalescent COVID-19 samples were obtained from the United States, Italy and Spain. PBMCs, B-cell-depleted T cells, or T cells provided the cDNA or gDNA that made up the material.

Libraries were prepared by immunoSEQ multiplex PCR; TCRdb keeps only in-frame clonotypes and omits some of them. The table records about 170,000 clones, roughly 82% of them present only once. Participant ages covered roughly 18 to 89 years across 24 US areas. Recovery meant two consecutive negative NP/OP PCR tests, professional clearance, or resolved symptoms. The CDR3 totals 12 residues. V was clipped by 6 bases and J by 6 bases; unmatched bases: 4. Germline values: CDR1 MNHEY, CDR2 SMNVEV (reference sequence). V gene TRBV27 combines with J gene TRBJ1-1, with TRBD1 identical over 7 bases. Source material: PBMCs or T cells enriched from blood (not recorded which). The TCR sequence derives from a man in his fifties who had recovered from COVID-19. CDR3: CASRTGPAEAFF. Here the CDR3 DNA reads TGTGCCAGCAGGACAGGGCCGGCTGAAGCTTTCTTT.